The 22 T cell receptor beta chains reported below all come from one sample, sequenced in a study of cytomegalovirus exposure and HLA in healthy donors. Assay: immunoSEQ multiplex PCR; the TCRdb copy retains only in-frame clones and omits some. The sample carries 150,000 to 200,000 clones, more than 65% recorded once. Sequenced input: PBMCs. These receptors were collected from a woman under 30 in good health and CMV-seropositive.

This sequence joins TRBV5-1 and TRBJ2-7, with D unresolved. CDR1 SGHRS and CDR2 YFSETQ come from the germline V gene. Trimming took off 0 bases at V and 5 bases at J, with 18 bases between the two ends. There are 16 residues in the CDR3. The CDR3 bases are TGCGCCAGCAGCTTGGTGGTTTCAGGCAGTTTCAACGAGCAGTACTTC. Translated: CASSLVVSGSFNEQYF.

The J gene is TRBJ1-1, the V gene TRBV12-5, with a possible D match to TRBD1 (5 bases). The V end was cut by 2 bases, the J end by 1 base, with 17 bases between. Germline V CDR1 and CDR2: LGHNT, FRNRAP. The CDR3 is 17 residues long. CDR3 protein: CASGLTSSLTANTEAFF. The CDR3 nucleotides are TGTGCTAGTGGTTTGACCTCTTCGCTGACAGCGAACACTGAAGCTTTCTTT.

This chain's CDR3 is CASRSQGNNEQFF. In nucleotides, the CDR3 is TGTGCCAGCAGGTCCCAGGGTAACAATGAGCAGTTCTTC. The chain combines TRBV2 with TRBJ2-1; D may be TRBD1 (5 bases). V shed 6 bases and J shed 5 bases, with 11 bases lying between them. The germline CDR1 and CDR2 sequences are SNHLY and FYNNEI. CDR3 length: 13 amino acids.

The chain recombines TRBV7-9 with TRBJ2-6, with D tentatively TRBD1 (6 bases). Germline values: CDR1 SEHNR, CDR2 FQNEAQ (reference sequence). The CDR3 covers 17 residues. V lost 3 bases, J lost 0 bases, and 12 bases lay in between. The CDR3 region has the DNA TGTGCCAGCAGCTTTAGGGGACATCCCTCTGGGGCCAACGTCCTGACTTTC. Amino acid sequence: CASSFRGHPSGANVLTF.

CDR3 nucleotides: TGTGCCAGCAGCTTGCTGGGACAGGGAGCCTACGAGCAGTACTTC. Amino acids: CASSLLGQGAYEQYF. The chain recombines TRBV7-9 with TRBJ2-7, with 9 bases aligning to TRBD1. This CDR3 has 15 amino acids. J gave up 2 bases and V 3 bases, and 5 bases lay outside the gene matches. Germline V CDR1 and CDR2: SEHNR, FQNEAQ (reference sequence).

The chain joins TRBV9 to TRBJ2-1; 8 bases align to TRBD2. The CDR3 is 14 residues long. Germline assignment: CDR1 SGDLS and CDR2 YYNGEE. J was trimmed by 8 bases and V by 3 bases; bases with no gene match: 7. CDR3 DNA: TGTGCCAGCAGCGCGTGGACGGGGGGGGATGAGCAGTTCTTC. It translates to CASSAWTGGDEQFF.

The chain uses TRBV19 and TRBJ1-5; a possible D gene is TRBD1 (5 bases). V was shortened by 6 bases and J by 4 bases, with 16 bases between the two germline ends. Looked up from germline, CDR1 is LNHDA and CDR2 is SQIVND (reference sequence). This CDR3 is 15 amino acids long. CDR3 residues: CASRGEGKLNQPQHF. In DNA, the CDR3 is TGTGCCAGTAGAGGGGAGGGGAAATTGAATCAGCCCCAGCATTTT.

The rearrangement uses TRBV6-5 and TRBJ2-1; TRBD2 agrees at 9 bases. Per germline, CDR1 MNHEY and CDR2 SVGAGI. J was trimmed by 5 bases and V by 0 bases; bases with no gene match: 5. The length of the CDR3 is 16 residues. The CDR3: CASSYSRGGGNNEQFF. The CDR3 DNA reads TGTGCCAGCAGTTACTCGCGGGGGGGTGGTAACAATGAGCAGTTCTTC.

This clone appeared once. The V gene is TRBV7-7, the J gene TRBJ1-3; 9 bases are shared with TRBD1. J lost 7 bases, V lost 4 bases, and 8 bases had no gene match. This CDR3 has 15 amino acids. CDR1 SSHAT and CDR2 FNYEAQ come from the germline V gene (reference sequence). CDR3 in DNA: TGTGCCAGCAGCTCCGGGACAGGGCTGGCCAACACCATATATTTT. Its translation: CASSSGTGLANTIYF.

Written as DNA, the CDR3 is TGTGCCAGCAGGTCCGGAGTTTCTGGAAACACCATATATTTT. As protein: CASRSGVSGNTIYF. The chain uses TRBV25-1 and TRBJ1-3, with D unresolved. Germline V gene lookup returns CDR1 MGHDK and CDR2 SYGVNS. V was cut by 6 bases and J by 1 base, with 10 bases left in between. The CDR3 covers 14 residues. The full variable domain, in which reference TRBV25-1 and TRBJ1-3 provide the parts outside the CDR3, is EADIYQTPRYLVIGTGKKITLECSQTMGHDKMYWYQQDPGMELHLIHYSYGVNSTEKGDLSSESTVSRIRTEHFPLTLESARPSHTSQYLCASRSGVSGNTIYFGEGSWLTVV.

The chain links TRBV18 to TRBJ2-6; D perhaps matches TRBD2 (6 bases). Per germline, CDR1 KGHSH and CDR2 LQKENI. V lost 2 bases, J lost 0 bases, and 20 bases lay in between. The CDR3 loop spans 20 amino acids. CDR3 sequence reads: CASSPSAWEVKLSGANVLTF. Written as DNA, the CDR3 is TGTGCCAGCTCACCAAGTGCATGGGAGGTGAAACTCTCTGGGGCCAACGTCCTGACTTTC.

This clone has just one count. The V call is TRBV2, the J call TRBJ2-1, with 9 bases that match TRBD2. Looked up from germline, CDR1 is SNHLY and CDR2 is FYNNEI. Trimming at V came to 2 bases and at J to 7 bases, leaving 12 bases not matched to a gene. This CDR3 is built from 17 residues. The CDR3, as DNA: TGTGCCAGCAGTGAACTACCGGGCGGGGGGGCGAGGAATGAGCAGTTCTTC. Residues: CASSELPGGGARNEQFF.

The V and J genes are TRBV29-1 and TRBJ1-2, with TRBD1 matching over 8 bases. The CDR3 has 13 residues. CDR1 SQVTM and CDR2 ANQGSEA come from the germline V gene. V gave up 2 bases and J gave up 8 bases; unmatched junction bases: 7. CDR3 sequence reads: CSVESGTGVGYTF. For the CDR3, the DNA is TGCAGCGTTGAATCCGGGACAGGCGTGGGCTACACCTTC.

This clone was observed once. V and J are TRBV11-2 and TRBJ2-1; 10 bases fit TRBD1. V lost 0 bases to trimming and J lost 15 bases; unmatched junction nucleotides: 11. CDR1 SGHAT and CDR2 FQNNGV come from the germline V gene. This CDR3 contains 15 residues. This chain's CDR3 is CASSLEPSTGGFLFF. The CDR3 DNA reads as TGTGCCAGCAGCTTAGAACCTTCGACAGGGGGCTTTCTGTTCTTC. The variable domain in full, with the rest retrieved from reference TRBV11-2 and TRBJ2-1, is EAGVAQSPRYKIIEKRQSVAFWCNPISGHATLYWYQQILGQGPKLLIQFQNNGVVDDSQLPKDRFSAERLKGVDSTLKIQPAKLEDSAVYLCASSLEPSTGGFLFFGPGTRLTVL.

J is TRBJ1-6 and V is TRBV6-6; 9 nucleotides line up with TRBD1. This CDR3 is 16 amino acids long. The V gene end was trimmed by 9 bases and the J gene end by 8 bases; junction bases not matched to a gene: 14. Germline V CDR1 and CDR2: MNHNY, SVGAGI (reference sequence). CDR3 DNA sequence: TGTGCCAGTTCGAGGACAGGGGAACGGACCGATTCACCCCTCCACTTT. Translation: CASSRTGERTDSPLHF.

This clone was found once. The rearrangement uses TRBV7-6 and TRBJ1-5; 8 bases agree with TRBD1. Unmatched junction bases numbered 4, after V lost 5 bases and J lost 4 bases. Germline V lookup: CDR1 SGHVS, CDR2 FNYEAQ. The CDR3 is 14 residues long. Here the CDR3 DNA reads TGTGCCAGCAGCCCGGGGACAGGTAATCAGCCCCAGCATTTT. This gives the protein CASSPGTGNQPQHF.

V is TRBV12-5 and J is TRBJ2-3; 8 nucleotides agree with TRBD2. CDR3 length equals 19 residues. The J segment lost 0 bases and the V segment lost 9 bases, leaving 20 bases of the junction unmatched. CDR1 and CDR2 (germline): LGHNT, FRNRAP. CDR3 sequence (DNA): TGTGCTAGCTCAAATCCGCGGGGTAGCGGGGCCGAAAGCACAGATACGCAGTATTTT. This encodes CASSNPRGSGAESTDTQYF.

The chain carries TRBV6-1 and TRBJ1-1; the D gene is possibly TRBD1 (6 bases). Trimming took off 7 bases at V and 0 bases at J, with 9 bases between the two ends. This CDR3 comprises 13 residues. From germline, CDR1 is MNHNS and CDR2 SASEGT. For the CDR3, the DNA is TGTGCCAGCACGACAGGCCTGAACACTGAAGCTTTCTTT. Translated, it gives CASTTGLNTEAFF.

The CDR3 bases are TGTGCCAGCAGTGAACGAGACAGCACTAACTATGGCTACACCTTC. Protein product: CASSERDSTNYGYTF. V is TRBV2 and J is TRBJ1-2, with D possibly TRBD1 on 5 matching bases. The V and J ends lost 2 bases and 0 bases respectively, with 10 bases between them. The CDR3 contains 15 residues. Germline V CDR1 and CDR2: SNHLY, FYNNEI.

This clone was observed a few times. The chain links TRBV6-5 to TRBJ2-7, with 9 bases fitting TRBD1. J lost 1 base, V lost 6 bases, and 7 bases had no gene match. Per germline, CDR1 MNHEY and CDR2 SVGAGI. The CDR3 consists of 15 residues. The CDR3 region is CASSRDRDPSYEQYF. CDR3 DNA sequence: TGTGCCAGCAGCCGGGACAGGGACCCTTCCTACGAGCAGTACTTC.

Note on this clone: The sample contains more than one DNA sequence encoding this CDR3. The gene calls are TRBV19 and TRBJ1-1; perhaps TRBD1 as D (6 bases). CDR1 is LNHDA, CDR2 SQIVND, per germline (reference sequence). The CDR3 totals 13 residues. The V gene lost 0 bases and the J gene lost 5 bases, with 7 bases spanning the gap. Written as DNA, the CDR3 is TGTGCCAGTAGTATAGACCAGGGGACTGAAGCTTTCTTT. This sequence encodes CASSIDQGTEAFF.

CDR3 sequence reads: CASSLRTSNTEAFF. The DNA for the CDR3 is TGTGCCAGCAGCTTGCGGACATCGAACACTGAAGCTTTCTTT. The chain has TRBV7-6 and TRBJ1-1; tentative D call: TRBD1 (5 bases). This CDR3 has 14 residues. Germline V gene lookup returns CDR1 SGHVS and CDR2 FNYEAQ. The V and J ends lost 3 bases and 1 base respectively, with 9 bases between them. Full variable domain (outside the CDR3, taken from reference TRBV7-6 and TRBJ1-1): GAGVSQSPRYKVTKRGQDVALRCDPISGHVSLYWYRQALGQGPEFLTYFNYEAQQDKSGLPNDRFSAERPEGSISTLTIQRTEQRDSAMYRCASSLRTSNTEAFFGQGTRLTVV.